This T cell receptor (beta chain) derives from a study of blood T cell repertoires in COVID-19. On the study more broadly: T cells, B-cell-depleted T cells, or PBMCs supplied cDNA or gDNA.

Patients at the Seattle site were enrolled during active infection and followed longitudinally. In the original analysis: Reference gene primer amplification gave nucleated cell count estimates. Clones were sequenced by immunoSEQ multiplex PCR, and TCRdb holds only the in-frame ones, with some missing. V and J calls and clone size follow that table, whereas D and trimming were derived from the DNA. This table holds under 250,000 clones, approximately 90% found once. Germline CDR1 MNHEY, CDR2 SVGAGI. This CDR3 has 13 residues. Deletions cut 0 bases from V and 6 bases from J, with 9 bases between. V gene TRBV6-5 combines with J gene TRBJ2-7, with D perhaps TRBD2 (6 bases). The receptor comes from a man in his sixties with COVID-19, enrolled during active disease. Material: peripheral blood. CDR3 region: CASSYSRTIEQYF. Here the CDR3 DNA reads TGTGCCAGCAGTTACTCGAGGACTATCGAGCAGTACTTC.